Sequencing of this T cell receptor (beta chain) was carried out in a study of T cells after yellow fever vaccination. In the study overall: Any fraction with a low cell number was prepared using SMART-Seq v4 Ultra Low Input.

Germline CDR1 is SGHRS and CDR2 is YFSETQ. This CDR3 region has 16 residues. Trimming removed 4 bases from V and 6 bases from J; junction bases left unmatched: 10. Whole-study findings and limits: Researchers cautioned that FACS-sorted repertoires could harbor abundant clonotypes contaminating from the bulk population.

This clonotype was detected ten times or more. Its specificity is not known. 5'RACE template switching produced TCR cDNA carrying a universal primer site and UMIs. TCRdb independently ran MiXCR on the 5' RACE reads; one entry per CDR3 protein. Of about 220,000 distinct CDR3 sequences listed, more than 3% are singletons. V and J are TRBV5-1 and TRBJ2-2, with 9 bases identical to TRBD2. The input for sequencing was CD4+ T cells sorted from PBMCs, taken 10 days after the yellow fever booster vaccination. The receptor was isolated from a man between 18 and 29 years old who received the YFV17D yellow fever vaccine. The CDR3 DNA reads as TGCGCCAGCAGCGCGGGACTAGCATTGTATCCCGGGGAGCTGTTTTTT. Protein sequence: CASSAGLALYPGELFF. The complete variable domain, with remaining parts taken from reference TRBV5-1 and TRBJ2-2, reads KAGVTQTPRYLIKTRGQQVTLSCSPISGHRSVSWYQQTPGQGLQFLFEYFSETQRNKGNFPGRFSGRQFSNSRSEMNVSTLELGDSALYLCASSAGLALYPGELFFGEGSRLTVL.